What follows describes a single TCR beta chain. These data belong to a study of PD-L1 blockade in urothelial cancer. CDR1 is SNHLY, CDR2 FYNNEI, per germline. The CDR3 is 15 residues long. The V and J ends lost 5 bases and 6 bases, in that order; junction bases with no gene match: 9. Each PCR contained spiked-in synthetic TCR analog templates. Sequencing used immunoSEQ multiplex PCR; TCRdb keeps in-frame clones, though not all of them. Of more than 15,000 clones in the sample, around 90% are singletons; the top ten hold under 6.5%. The source is a man in his fifties with urothelial cancer. The sample here was PBMCs, taken around atezolizumab (anti-PD-L1) treatment. The gene calls are TRBV2 and TRBJ2-4, with 8 bases aligning to TRBD2. The CDR3 loop is CASSPGGSALNIQYF. The CDR3 nucleotides are TGTGCCAGCAGTCCGGGGGGGTCGGCTTTAAACATTCAGTACTTC.